This T cell receptor beta chain came from a study of T-cell reconstitution after alpha-beta-depleted transplantation in children. This clonotype was picked up many times. Its target is not known. Relative to the germline gene, one junction end is altered; a read error may explain this. The CDR3 runs 14 residues. Germline CDR1 SGHRS, CDR2 YFSETQ. Preparation of the TCRbeta library was carried out with unique molecular identifiers. TCRdb recomputed calls from the PCR reads with MiXCR, one row per CDR3 protein. The profile shows roughly 490,000 distinct CDR3 sequences, over 9.5% of them singletons. Findings and limits, study-wide: High day-60 TCRbeta diversity in some patients came from surviving recipient T cells and thymic progenitors. The origin of alpha-beta T cells about two months after transplant was reportedly several hundred expanded graft clones.

The clonotype was recovered from a female patient between 2 and 15 years old who had a stem cell transplant for aplastic anemia, so the T cells may come from the graft donor. Sequenced material: PBMCs, mostly from graft donor cells, taken 180 days after TCRalphabeta/CD19-depleted stem cell transplant. V usage is TRBV5-1 and J usage is TRBJ2-7; 9 bases match TRBD1. In DNA form, the CDR3 reads TGTGCCAGCAGCCTGGGACAGGGAAGTTACGAGCAGTACTTC. Translating gives CASSLGQGSYEQYF.